This TCR beta chain was captured by sequencing in a study of OX40 agonist ivuxolimab in advanced cancers. Study context: Ivuxolimab, an agonistic anti-OX40 (CD134) antibody, was given to patients.

Some clones are missing from TCRdb's copy, which holds only in-frame ones; the method was immunoSEQ multiplex PCR. Of about 69,000 clones in the sample, under 90% were seen once. Concerning this clone: What it recognizes is unknown.

Study findings and constraints: Expanded clones were, on average, more numerous in CD8+ T cells than in CD4+. Also present in some nonresponders was a low level of normalized T-cell clonal expansion.

The CDR3 runs 14 residues. V was pared by 6 bases and J by 3 bases, with 14 bases between. Germline V gene lookup returns CDR1 KGHSH and CDR2 LQKENI. The sample in question was CD4+ or CD8+ T cells sorted from blood, obtained in a trial of the OX40 agonist ivuxolimab. The source is an adult with an advanced solid tumor such as melanoma, head and neck, liver or kidney cancer. The chain has TRBV18 and TRBJ1-1; D gene uncertain. The CDR3 sequence: CASSPLTRDTEAFF. The CDR3 DNA reads as TGTGCCAGCTCCCCATTGACTAGGGACACTGAAGCTTTCTTT.